The 6 T cell receptor beta chains reported below all come from one sample, sequenced in a study of cytomegalovirus exposure and HLA in healthy donors. The repertoire was sequenced with immunoSEQ multiplex PCR; TCRdb's copy has only in-frame clones and lacks some. The sample consists of approximately 270,000 clones, around 91% of them appearing once. The sequenced material came from PBMCs. All receptors come from a woman in her late teens or twenties in good health and CMV-seronegative.

V gene TRBV5-1 combines with J gene TRBJ1-2; tentatively, D is TRBD1 (6 bases). Per germline, CDR1 SGHRS and CDR2 YFSETQ. The CDR3 totals 14 residues. V was trimmed by 4 bases and J by 0 bases, leaving 10 bases between them. The CDR3: CASSPGTTNYGYTF. DNA for the CDR3: TGCGCCAGCAGCCCCGGGACAACTAACTATGGCTACACCTTC. Full variable domain (outside the CDR3, taken from reference TRBV5-1 and TRBJ1-2): KAGVTQTPRYLIKTRGQQVTLSCSPISGHRSVSWYQQTPGQGLQFLFEYFSETQRNKGNFPGRFSGRQFSNSRSEMNVSTLELGDSALYLCASSPGTTNYGYTFGSGTRLTVV.

The gene calls are TRBV4-1 and TRBJ1-6; 8 nucleotides agree with TRBD1. Germline CDR1 and CDR2: MGHRA and YSYEKL. The CDR3 runs to 18 residues. V was clipped by 5 bases and J by 2 bases; unmatched bases: 11. The chain's CDR3 is CASSSYQGAGAYNSPLHF. The CDR3 DNA is TGCGCCAGCAGCTCATATCAGGGGGCCGGAGCCTATAATTCACCCCTCCACTTT.

The V and J genes are TRBV7-2 and TRBJ2-3; 10 nucleotides line up with TRBD1. CDR3 length: 15 residues. The V gene end was trimmed by 3 bases and the J gene end by 5 bases; junction bases not matched to a gene: 5. Germline CDR1 SGHTA, CDR2 FQGNSA. CDR3 sequence: CASSFDRGLGDTQYF. DNA of the CDR3: TGTGCCAGCAGCTTCGACAGGGGGCTTGGAGATACGCAGTATTTT.

This chain uses TRBV27 with TRBJ2-5; tentative D call: TRBD1 (6 bases). The CDR3 extends over 13 amino acids. Deletions cut 5 bases from V and 7 bases from J, with 14 bases between. Germline CDR1 and CDR2: MNHEY and SMNVEV (reference sequence). The CDR3 region has the DNA TGTGCCAGCAGTCCCACAGGGTCGGGGACCCAGTACTTC. It codes for CASSPTGSGTQYF.

The CDR3 protein is CASSIRDRATDTQYF. CDR3 DNA: TGTGCCAGCAGTATCCGGGACAGGGCCACAGATACGCAGTATTTT. The chain uses TRBV6-1 and TRBJ2-3, with 9 bases matching TRBD1. Germline V lookup: CDR1 MNHNS, CDR2 SASEGT. The CDR3 contains 15 residues. The V segment lost 5 bases and the J segment 2 bases; nucleotides outside the gene matches: 5.

V gene TRBV7-6 combines with J gene TRBJ1-4; D gene uncertain. The length of the CDR3 is 14 residues. V dropped 0 bases and J dropped 4 bases, with 6 bases sitting between them. CDR1 and CDR2 (germline): SGHVS, FNYEAQ. In nucleotides, the CDR3 is TGTGCCAGCAGCTTAGCGAGTAGTAATGAAAAACTGTTTTTT. It translates to CASSLASSNEKLFF. Drawing the rest from reference TRBV7-6 and TRBJ1-4, the complete variable domain is GAGVSQSPRYKVTKRGQDVALRCDPISGHVSLYWYRQALGQGPEFLTYFNYEAQQDKSGLPNDRFSAERPEGSISTLTIQRTEQRDSAMYRCASSLASSNEKLFFGSGTQLSVL.